Listed here are 14 T cell receptor beta chains from one sample, sequenced in a study of T-cell memory formation after mild COVID-19. TCRdb fed the 5' RACE reads into MiXCR, producing one record per CDR3 protein. The table includes around 300,000 distinct CDR3 sequences, 18% detected once. The sample consisted of PBMCs or a T cell subset sorted from them (not recorded which). Receptor source: a man aged 18 to 29 who had mild COVID-19 (a few samples of this study predate the infection). Cell type and time point are not known.

A few counts support this clonotype. This chain joins TRBV6-5 and TRBJ2-2; D remains ambiguous. The CDR3 length is 15 residues. Germline CDR1 and CDR2: MNHEY and SVGAGI. V was cut by 6 bases and J by 0 bases, with 11 bases left in between. The CDR3 sequence is CASRSTEANTGELFF. CDR3 in DNA: TGTGCCAGCAGATCGACTGAAGCGAACACCGGGGAGCTGTTTTTT.

The genes are TRBV7-6 and TRBJ2-1; 10 bases agree with TRBD2. Looked up from germline, CDR1 is SGHVS and CDR2 is FNYEAQ. The J segment lost 7 bases and the V segment lost 1 base, leaving 7 bases of the junction unmatched. The CDR3 length is 16 residues. CDR3 DNA: TGTGCCAGCAGCTTAGTTCCTAGCGGGGGCCTAAATGAGCAGTTCTTC. Amino acids: CASSLVPSGGLNEQFF.

This clonotype was recorded a few times. The rearrangement uses TRBV5-1 and TRBJ2-2, with 10 bases aligning to TRBD1. Germline-derived CDR1 and CDR2 are SGHRS and YFSETQ. The CDR3 runs to 17 residues. The junction had 16 bases not matched to a gene; V was cut back by 7 bases and J by 7 bases. The CDR3: CASSSPGTGEYNGELFF. The CDR3 DNA is TGCGCCAGCTCTTCTCCCGGGACAGGGGAATATAACGGGGAGCTGTTTTTT.

The rearrangement uses TRBV5-1 and TRBJ2-5, with 8 nucleotides matching TRBD1. The CDR3 sequence is 14 residues long. V was clipped by 5 bases and J by 7 bases; unmatched bases: 10. CDR1 and CDR2 from the germline V gene are SGHRS and YFSETQ. CDR3: CASRSTGDAGTQYF. In DNA, the CDR3 is TGCGCCAGCAGGTCGACAGGGGACGCAGGGACCCAGTACTTC.

This chain's CDR3 is CSVRQGGSTDTQYF. The CDR3 region has the DNA TGCAGCGTTCGGCAGGGAGGTTCCACAGATACGCAGTATTTT. This chain connects TRBV29-1 to TRBJ2-3; possible D gene TRBD2, 6 bases. The germline V gene has CDR1 SQVTM and CDR2 ANQGSEA. The CDR3 sequence is 14 residues long. Trimming shortened V by 5 bases and J by 2 bases, and 14 bases separated the two germline ends.

This clonotype turned up a few times. The genes are TRBV2 and TRBJ1-1; D is uncertain. The germline V gene encodes CDR1 SNHLY and CDR2 FYNNEI. Trimming cost V 3 bases and J 5 bases, with 4 bases left between them. The length of the CDR3 is 11 residues. CDR3 residues: CASSDKTEAFF. The CDR3 region has the DNA TGTGCCAGCAGTGATAAAACTGAAGCTTTCTTT. Supplemented by reference TRBV2 and TRBJ1-1, the full variable domain reads EPEVTQTPSHQVTQMGQEVILRCVPISNHLYFYWYRQILGQKVEFLVSFYNNEISEKSEIFDDQFSVERPDGSNFTLKIRSTKLEDSAMYFCASSDKTEAFFGQGTRLTVV.

This clonotype appeared many times. The chain couples TRBV6-2 or TRBV6-3 to TRBJ2-5, with unresolved D. This CDR3 spans 12 amino acids. The germline V and J ends were trimmed by 5 bases and 5 bases, with 9 bases remaining between them. Germline CDR1 is MNHEY and CDR2 is SVGEGT. The CDR3 spells CASSPTDETQYF. The CDR3 nucleotides are TGTGCCAGCAGTCCAACGGATGAGACCCAGTACTTC.

The chain combines TRBV6-5 with TRBJ2-5; D uncertain. V was clipped by 5 bases and J by 4 bases, with 20 bases between them. CDR1 and CDR2 (germline): MNHEY, SVGAGI. This CDR3 spans 16 amino acids. CDR3 bases: TGTGCCAGCAGTCCCAACCCCCTTAGAAGGCGAGAGACCCAGTACTTC. Translating gives CASSPNPLRRRETQYF.

On this clonotype: One junction end does not reproduce the germline sequence, and a read error may be involved. The genes are TRBV7-2 and TRBJ1-5; D is unclear. From germline, CDR1 is SGHTA and CDR2 FQGNSA. This CDR3 is built from 15 residues. This CDR3 reads CASSSEGSSNQSQHF. The CDR3, as DNA: TGTGCCAGCAGCTCAGAAGGGTCGAGCAATCAGTCCCAGCATTTT.

This clonotype was recorded a few times. This chain joins TRBV15 and TRBJ2-2, with D possibly matching TRBD2 (6 bases). This CDR3 spans 13 amino acids. The germline gives CDR1 LNHNV, CDR2 YYDKDF (reference sequence). With 1 base removed from V and 8 bases from J, the gap between germline ends came to 8 bases. The CDR3 is CATSRGGRGELFF. Written as DNA, the CDR3 is TGTGCCACCAGCAGAGGTGGGAGGGGGGAGCTGTTTTTT.

V and J are TRBV3-1 and TRBJ1-6; D gene unclear. The CDR3 is made up of 15 amino acids. CDR1 and CDR2 (germline): LGHDT, YNNKEL (reference sequence). V was pared by 2 bases and J by 10 bases, with 15 bases between. CDR3: CASSQRWATRSPLHF. In nucleotides, the CDR3 is TGTGCCAGCAGCCAAAGATGGGCGACTAGATCACCCCTCCACTTT.

The sample holds a few counts of this clonotype. The chain is built from TRBV11-3 and TRBJ1-2, with 8 bases identical to TRBD1. Germline values: CDR1 SGHNT, CDR2 YENEEA. The ends lost 1 base at V and 5 bases at J; junction bases unmatched: 6. The CDR3 is made up of 15 amino acids. CDR3 nucleotide sequence: TGTGCCAGCAGCTTAGCGGAGCAGGGGGCGTATGGCTACACCTTC. This translates into CASSLAEQGAYGYTF.

The chain employs TRBV3-1 and TRBJ2-5; possible D gene TRBD2, 5 bases. Trimming took off 2 bases at V and 0 bases at J, with 10 bases between the two ends. Looked up from germline, CDR1 is LGHDT and CDR2 is YNNKEL (reference sequence). This CDR3 is 15 amino acids long. CDR3 loop: CASSQMRVNQETQYF. For the CDR3, the DNA is TGTGCCAGCAGCCAAATGAGGGTAAACCAAGAGACCCAGTACTTC.

The chain joins TRBV13 to TRBJ1-2; TRBD1 might be the D (5 bases). Trimming stripped 5 bases from V and 4 bases from J, with 14 bases between. From germline, CDR1 is PRHDT and CDR2 FYEKMQ (reference sequence). The CDR3 totals 14 residues. CDR3 region: CASSQGRGLYGYTF. The CDR3 region has the DNA TGTGCCAGCAGCCAGGGCCGGGGCCTCTATGGCTACACCTTC.